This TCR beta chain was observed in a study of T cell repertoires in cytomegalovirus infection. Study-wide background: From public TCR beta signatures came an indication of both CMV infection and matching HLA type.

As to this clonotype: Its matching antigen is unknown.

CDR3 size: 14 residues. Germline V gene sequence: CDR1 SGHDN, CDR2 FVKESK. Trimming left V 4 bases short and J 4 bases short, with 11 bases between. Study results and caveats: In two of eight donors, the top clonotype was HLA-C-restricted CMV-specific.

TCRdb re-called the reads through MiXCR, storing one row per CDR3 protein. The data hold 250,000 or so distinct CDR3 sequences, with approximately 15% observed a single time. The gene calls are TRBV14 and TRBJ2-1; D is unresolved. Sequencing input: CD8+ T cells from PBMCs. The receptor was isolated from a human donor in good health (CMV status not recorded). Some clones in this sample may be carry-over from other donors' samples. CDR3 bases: TGTGCCAGCAGCCCTGGGTTTCAATACAATGAGCAGTTCTTC. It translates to CASSPGFQYNEQFF.